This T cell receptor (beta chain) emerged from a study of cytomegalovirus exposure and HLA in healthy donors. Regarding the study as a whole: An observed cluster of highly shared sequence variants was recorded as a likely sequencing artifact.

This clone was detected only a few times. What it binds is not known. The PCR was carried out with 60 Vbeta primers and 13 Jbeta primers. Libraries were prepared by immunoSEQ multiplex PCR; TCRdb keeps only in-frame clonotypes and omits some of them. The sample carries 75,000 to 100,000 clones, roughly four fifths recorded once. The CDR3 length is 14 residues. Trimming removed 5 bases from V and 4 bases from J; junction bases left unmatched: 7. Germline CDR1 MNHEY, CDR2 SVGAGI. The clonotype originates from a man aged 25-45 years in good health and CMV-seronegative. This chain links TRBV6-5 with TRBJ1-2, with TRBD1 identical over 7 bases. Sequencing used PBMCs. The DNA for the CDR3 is TGTGCCAGCAGTCGACGCGCAGGGGGCTATGGCTACACCTTC. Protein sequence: CASSRRAGGYGYTF.